These 24 T cell receptor beta chains were all obtained from the same sample, sequenced in a study of cytomegalovirus exposure and HLA in healthy donors. The PCR had 60 Vbeta and 13 Jbeta primers. Generated by immunoSEQ multiplex PCR, the TCRdb table keeps only in-frame clones and is missing some. This table has roughly 100,000 clones, roughly 78% appearing once. Sequencing input: PBMCs. Receptors originate from a woman aged 35 to 49 in good health and CMV-seronegative.

This clone was detected a few times. The V gene is TRBV4-3, the J gene TRBJ2-7; possible D gene TRBD2, 6 bases. With 4 bases removed from V and 3 bases from J, the gap between germline ends came to 16 bases. This CDR3 spans 15 amino acids. Germline CDR1 is LGHNA and CDR2 is YSLEER. CDR3 in DNA: TGCGCCAGCAGCCTCACTAGCTCCCGATTCTACGAGCAGTACTTC. Its protein is CASSLTSSRFYEQYF.

This chain uses TRBV28 with TRBJ2-1; the D gene is possibly TRBD2 (5 bases). Per germline, CDR1 MDHEN and CDR2 SYDVKM. Trimming cost V 5 bases and J 4 bases, with 12 bases left between them. The CDR3 extends over 14 amino acids. This chain's CDR3 is CASSPPGSYNEQFF. The DNA for the CDR3 is TGTGCCAGCAGTCCGCCGGGATCTTACAATGAGCAGTTCTTC.

For this clone: An end of the junction differs from the germline gene, which may be a read error. The V call is TRBV7-9, the J call TRBJ1-2; possible D gene TRBD1, 5 bases. Germline assignment: CDR1 SEHNR and CDR2 FQNEAQ (reference sequence). CDR3 length equals 13 residues. The CDR3 here is CASSLGGDYGYAF. The CDR3 DNA reads as TGTGCCAGCAGCTTAGGAGGGGACTATGGCTACGCCTTC.

J is TRBJ2-1 and V is TRBV7-2, with TRBD2 matching over 11 bases. The V and J ends lost 5 bases and 9 bases, in that order; junction bases with no gene match: 9. The CDR3 is 15 amino acids. Looked up from germline, CDR1 is SGHTA and CDR2 is FQGNSA. The CDR3 sequence is CASSPTSGIRGEQFF. In DNA form, the CDR3 reads TGTGCCAGCAGCCCGACTAGCGGGATTCGGGGTGAGCAGTTCTTC.

This chain joins TRBV6-4 and TRBJ1-1, with 8 nucleotides matching TRBD1. From germline, CDR1 is MRHNA and CDR2 SNTAGT. CDR3 length: 15 residues. Trimming took 0 bases from V and 5 from J; bases not matched to a gene: 5. CDR3 DNA sequence: TGTGCCAGCAGTGACTCCTCAGGGGGCCAAACTGAAGCTTTCTTT. Translating gives CASSDSSGGQTEAFF.

CDR3: CASSIGDRYYGYTF. DNA for the CDR3: TGTGCCAGTAGTATCGGAGACAGGTACTATGGCTACACCTTC. The gene calls are TRBV19 and TRBJ1-2, with D maybe TRBD1 (6 bases). Germline lookup yields CDR1 LNHDA and CDR2 SQIVND (reference sequence). This CDR3 comprises 14 residues. Trimming stripped 3 bases from V and 3 bases from J, with 11 bases between.

The chain recombines TRBV28 with TRBJ1-1; no clear D. The CDR3 has 14 residues. Germline CDR1 and CDR2: MDHEN and SYDVKM. V lost 3 bases to trimming and J lost 0 bases, with 8 bases between them. CDR3 protein: CASSLYRVNTEAFF. The CDR3 DNA is TGTGCCAGCAGTTTGTACCGAGTGAACACTGAAGCTTTCTTT.

The chain links TRBV7-9 to TRBJ2-1, with TRBD2 matching over 9 bases. The CDR3 runs to 18 residues. Trimming at V came to 5 bases and at J to 8 bases, leaving 19 bases not matched to a gene. Germline values: CDR1 SEHNR, CDR2 FQNEAQ (reference sequence). CDR3 amino acids: CASSPRTPTSGERDEQFF. CDR3 nucleotide sequence: TGTGCCAGCAGCCCGAGAACTCCGACTAGCGGAGAGCGGGATGAGCAGTTCTTC. Using reference TRBV7-9 and TRBJ2-1 for the parts outside the CDR3, the full variable domain is DTGVSQNPRHKITKRGQNVTFRCDPISEHNRLYWYRQTLGQGPEFLTYFQNEAQLEKSRLLSDRFSAERPKGSFSTLEIQRTEQGDSAMYLCASSPRTPTSGERDEQFFGPGTRLTVL.

This sequence joins TRBV28 and TRBJ2-7, with a tentative D call TRBD2 (5 bases). CDR3 length equals 11 residues. The germline CDR1 and CDR2 sequences are MDHEN and SYDVKM. The V and J ends lost 8 bases and 2 bases respectively, with 7 bases between them. DNA for the CDR3: TGTGCCAGCGGACTCCCCTACGAGCAGTACTTC. Translating gives CASGLPYEQYF.

The chain joins TRBV7-8 to TRBJ1-5; TRBD1 agrees at 7 bases. Germline V gives CDR1 SGHVS, CDR2 FQNEAQ. Losses at the gene ends were 5 bases for V and 3 bases for J; bases not matched to a gene: 10. The CDR3 has 16 residues. This chain's CDR3 is CASSPLEGANNQPQHF. The DNA of the CDR3 is TGTGCCAGCAGCCCTTTGGAGGGGGCGAACAATCAGCCCCAGCATTTT.

V is TRBV19 and J is TRBJ2-7; 7 bases are shared with TRBD2. From germline, CDR1 is LNHDA and CDR2 SQIVND (reference sequence). J gave up 3 bases and V 5 bases, and 4 bases lay outside the gene matches. The CDR3 length is 13 residues. The CDR3 region has the DNA TGTGCCAGTAGTCCTGGGACTATCTACGAGCAGTACTTC. Translation: CASSPGTIYEQYF.

DNA for the CDR3: TGTGCCAGCAGCTTTACGGGAGGGGGAAGCCCCGGGGAGCTGTTTTTT. This translates into CASSFTGGGSPGELFF. The V gene is TRBV7-2, the J gene TRBJ2-2, with 8 bases aligning to TRBD2. The germline V gene has CDR1 SGHTA and CDR2 FQGNSA. The junction had 9 bases not matched to a gene; V was cut back by 3 bases and J by 6 bases. There are 16 residues in the CDR3.

The V call is TRBV27, the J call TRBJ1-2, with 7 bases lining up with TRBD1. CDR3 length: 14 amino acids. Germline assignment: CDR1 MNHEY and CDR2 SMNVEV (reference sequence). The V and J ends lost 0 bases and 5 bases, in that order; junction bases with no gene match: 3. This CDR3 reads CASSLSPGGYGYTF. Written as DNA, the CDR3 is TGTGCCAGCAGTTTATCGCCAGGGGGTTATGGCTACACCTTC.

The rearrangement links TRBV11-2 to TRBJ2-7, with a tentative D call TRBD1 (5 bases). The CDR3 contains 13 residues. CDR1 SGHAT and CDR2 FQNNGV come from the germline V gene. Deletions cut 5 bases from V and 3 bases from J, with 11 bases between. The CDR3 loop is CASSQRQIYEQYF. The CDR3 DNA reads TGTGCCAGCAGCCAGAGACAGATCTACGAGCAGTACTTC.

This chain connects TRBV27 to TRBJ2-7; 13 bases fit TRBD2. V shed 7 bases, J shed 3 bases, and the junction held 6 bases outside the gene matches. Germline assignment: CDR1 MNHEY and CDR2 SMNVEV (reference sequence). The CDR3 totals 15 residues. DNA for the CDR3: TGTGCCAGCACTCCCGGGACTAGCGGGAACTACGAGCAGTACTTC. Its translation is CASTPGTSGNYEQYF.

The chain employs TRBV7-8 and TRBJ1-2; the D is unclear. This CDR3 comprises 16 residues. The V gene's germline CDR1 is SGHVS and CDR2 FQNEAQ. Trimming shortened V by 0 bases and J by 4 bases, and 15 bases separated the two germline ends. CDR3 nucleotide sequence: TGTGCCAGCAGCTTAGCAGGAGGCGACCGTAGCTATGGCTACACCTTC. It specifies CASSLAGGDRSYGYTF.

This clone was seen a single time. This chain links TRBV5-1 with TRBJ1-4; no clear D gene. CDR1 and CDR2 (germline): SGHRS, YFSETQ. The V end was cut by 5 bases, the J end by 7 bases, with 12 bases between. There are 13 residues in the CDR3. DNA of the CDR3: TGCGCCAGCAGGCTAGGCGGAGGTGAAAAACTGTTTTTT. Protein sequence: CASRLGGGEKLFF.

The CDR3, as DNA: TGTGCCAGCAGTTACGATGGACTAGCGGGAGTTGGAATAGGCGGTACGCAGTATTTT. Its translation is CASSYDGLAGVGIGGTQYF. This chain links TRBV28 with TRBJ2-3; 13 bases fit TRBD2. The CDR3 loop spans 19 amino acids. The germline V gene has CDR1 MDHEN and CDR2 SYDVKM. V was pared by 4 bases and J by 8 bases, with 18 bases of the junction left unmatched.

This clone occurred once. The CDR3 sequence is CSVGLARIPGELFF. In DNA, the CDR3 is TGCAGCGTTGGACTAGCTCGTATCCCCGGGGAGCTGTTTTTT. V gene TRBV29-1 combines with J gene TRBJ2-2; 7 bases fit TRBD2. The length of the CDR3 is 14 residues. V gave up 4 bases and J gave up 6 bases; unmatched junction bases: 8. Germline CDR1 is SQVTM and CDR2 is ANQGSEA.

This clone was seen only once. The sample contains more than one DNA sequence encoding this CDR3. In nucleotides, the CDR3 is TGCGCCAGCAGCTTGGCCGGAGGGAACACCGGGGAGCTGTTTTTT. Residues: CASSLAGGNTGELFF. The genes are TRBV5-1 and TRBJ2-2; perhaps TRBD2 as D (5 bases). This CDR3 spans 15 amino acids. Trimming removed 0 bases at V and 1 base at J, with 7 bases between. Germline CDR1 reads SGHRS; CDR2 reads YFSETQ.

This clone was observed a handful of times. The chain carries TRBV6-6 and TRBJ1-1; D gene ambiguous. Germline CDR1 MNHNY, CDR2 SVGAGI (reference sequence). This CDR3 has 13 amino acids. The CDR3 region is CASRREGNTEAFF. In DNA form, the CDR3 reads TGTGCTAGCCGGCGGGAGGGAAACACTGAAGCTTTCTTT.

The gene calls are TRBV16 and TRBJ2-7; TRBD2 might be the D (5 bases). V was trimmed by 4 bases and J by 4 bases, leaving 5 bases between them. Germline V lookup: CDR1 KGHSY, CDR2 FQNENV. There are 11 residues in the CDR3. CDR3 sequence: CASSRGYEQYF. For the CDR3, the DNA is TGTGCCAGCAGCCGAGGGTACGAGCAGTACTTC.

This clone was observed a few times. The V and J genes are TRBV5-5 and TRBJ1-2; D is unresolved. The germline CDR1 and CDR2 sequences are SGHKS and YYEKEE (reference sequence). The ends were cut back, 1 base at V and 4 bases at J, with 11 bases in the middle. The CDR3 has 14 residues. The CDR3, as DNA: TGTGCCAGCAGCTTGCTCCAGGCATTCTATGGCTACACCTTC. Its translation: CASSLLQAFYGYTF.

V and J are TRBV19 and TRBJ1-1; D is undetermined. CDR3 length equals 14 residues. Trimming pared 7 bases from V and 1 base from J, leaving 13 bases between. CDR1 is LNHDA, CDR2 SQIVND, per germline (reference sequence). The CDR3 DNA sequence: TGTGCCAGTACTAGTATAAGGTCGAACACTGAAGCTTTCTTT. Translated: CASTSIRSNTEAFF.